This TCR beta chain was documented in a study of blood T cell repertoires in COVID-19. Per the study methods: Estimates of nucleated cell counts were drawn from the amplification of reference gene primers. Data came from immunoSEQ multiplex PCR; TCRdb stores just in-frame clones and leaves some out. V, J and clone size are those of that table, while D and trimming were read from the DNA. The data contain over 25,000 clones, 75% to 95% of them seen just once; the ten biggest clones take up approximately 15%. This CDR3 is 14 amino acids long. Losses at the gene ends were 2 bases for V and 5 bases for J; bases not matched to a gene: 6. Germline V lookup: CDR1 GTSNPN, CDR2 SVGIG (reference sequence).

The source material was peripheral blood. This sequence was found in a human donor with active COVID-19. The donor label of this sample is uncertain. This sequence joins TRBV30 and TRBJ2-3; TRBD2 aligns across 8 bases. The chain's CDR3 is CAWSRGGRKDTQYF. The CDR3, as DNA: TGTGCCTGGAGTCGGGGGGGCCGGAAAGATACGCAGTATTTT.